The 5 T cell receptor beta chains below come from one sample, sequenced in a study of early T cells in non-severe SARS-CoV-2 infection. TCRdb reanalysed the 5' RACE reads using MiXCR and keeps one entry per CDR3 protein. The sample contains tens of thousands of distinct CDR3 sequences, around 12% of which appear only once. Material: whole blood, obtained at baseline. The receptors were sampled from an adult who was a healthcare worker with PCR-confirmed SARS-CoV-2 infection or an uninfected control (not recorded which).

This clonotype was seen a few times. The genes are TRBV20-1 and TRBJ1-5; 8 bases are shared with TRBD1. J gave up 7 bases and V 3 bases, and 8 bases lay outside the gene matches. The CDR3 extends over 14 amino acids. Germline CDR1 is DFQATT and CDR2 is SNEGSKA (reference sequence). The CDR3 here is CSASQGRGHQPQHF. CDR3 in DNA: TGCAGTGCTAGCCAGGGCAGGGGGCACCAGCCCCAGCATTTT.

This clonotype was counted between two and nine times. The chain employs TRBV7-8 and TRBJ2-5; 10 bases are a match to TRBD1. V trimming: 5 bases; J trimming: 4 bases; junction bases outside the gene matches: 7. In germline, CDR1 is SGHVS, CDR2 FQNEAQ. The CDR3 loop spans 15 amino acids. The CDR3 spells CASSPRDRGGETQYF. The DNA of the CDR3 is TGTGCCAGCAGCCCCCGGGACAGGGGCGGAGAGACCCAGTACTTC.

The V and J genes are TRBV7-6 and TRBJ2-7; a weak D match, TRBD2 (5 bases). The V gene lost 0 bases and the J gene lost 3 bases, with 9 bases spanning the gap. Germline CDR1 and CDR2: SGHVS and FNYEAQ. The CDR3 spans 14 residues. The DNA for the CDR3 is TGTGCCAGCAGCTTAGCGTCTGGGAGCTACGAGCAGTACTTC. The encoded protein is CASSLASGSYEQYF.

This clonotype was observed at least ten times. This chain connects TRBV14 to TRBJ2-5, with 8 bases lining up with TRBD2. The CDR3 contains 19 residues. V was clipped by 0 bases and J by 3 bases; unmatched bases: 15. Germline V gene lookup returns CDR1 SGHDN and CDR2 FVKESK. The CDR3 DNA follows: TGTGCCAGCAGCCAAGATGAGTTAAGAGCGGGGGCCCTAGAAGAGACCCAGTACTTC. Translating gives CASSQDELRAGALEETQYF.

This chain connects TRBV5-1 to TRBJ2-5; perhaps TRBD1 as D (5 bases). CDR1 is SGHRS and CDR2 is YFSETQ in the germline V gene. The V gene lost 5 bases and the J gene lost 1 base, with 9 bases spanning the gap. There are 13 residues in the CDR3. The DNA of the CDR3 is TGCGCCAGCAGAGGGGCAGTCCAAGAGACCCAGTACTTC. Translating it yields CASRGAVQETQYF. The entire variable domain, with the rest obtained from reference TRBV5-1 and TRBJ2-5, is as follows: KAGVTQTPRYLIKTRGQQVTLSCSPISGHRSVSWYQQTPGQGLQFLFEYFSETQRNKGNFPGRFSGRQFSNSRSEMNVSTLELGDSALYLCASRGAVQETQYFGPGTRLLVL.